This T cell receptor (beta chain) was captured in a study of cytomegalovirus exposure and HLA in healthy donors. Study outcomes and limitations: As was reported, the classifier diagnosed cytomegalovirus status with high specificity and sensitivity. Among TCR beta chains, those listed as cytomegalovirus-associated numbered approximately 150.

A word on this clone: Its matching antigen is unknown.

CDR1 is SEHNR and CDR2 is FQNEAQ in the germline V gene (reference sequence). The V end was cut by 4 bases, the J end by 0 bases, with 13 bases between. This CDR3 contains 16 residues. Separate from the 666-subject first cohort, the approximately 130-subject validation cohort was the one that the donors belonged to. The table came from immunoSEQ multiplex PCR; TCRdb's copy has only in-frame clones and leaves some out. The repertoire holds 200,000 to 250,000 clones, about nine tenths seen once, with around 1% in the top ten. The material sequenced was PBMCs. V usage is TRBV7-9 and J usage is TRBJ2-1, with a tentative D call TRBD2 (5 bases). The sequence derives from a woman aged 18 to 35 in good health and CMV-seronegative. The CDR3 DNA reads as TGTGCCAGCAGCTCCAGCGGAATCAGCTCCTACAATGAGCAGTTCTTC. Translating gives CASSSSGISSYNEQFF.